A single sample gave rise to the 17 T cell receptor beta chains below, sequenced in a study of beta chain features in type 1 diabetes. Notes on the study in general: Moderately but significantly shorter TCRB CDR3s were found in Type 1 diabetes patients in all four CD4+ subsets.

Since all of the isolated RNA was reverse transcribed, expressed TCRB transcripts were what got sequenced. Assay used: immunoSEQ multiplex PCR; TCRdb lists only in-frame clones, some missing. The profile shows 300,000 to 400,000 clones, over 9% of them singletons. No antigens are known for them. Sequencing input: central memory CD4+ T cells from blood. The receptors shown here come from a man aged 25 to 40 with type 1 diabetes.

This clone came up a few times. The CDR3 sequence: CASSPRQGDRETQYF. The CDR3 region has the DNA TGTGCCAGCAGCCCCCGACAGGGGGACCGGGAGACCCAGTACTTC. This chain links TRBV7-9 with TRBJ2-5; 9 bases are shared with TRBD1. The germline V gene encodes CDR1 SEHNR and CDR2 FQNEAQ (reference sequence). The CDR3 loop spans 15 amino acids. V lost 5 bases and J lost 5; bases outside the gene matches: 9.

CDR3 nucleotides: TGTGCCAGCAGCCAAGATCGCTCCACCTCTGGGGCCAACGTCCTGACTTTC. Translation: CASSQDRSTSGANVLTF. The chain has TRBV4-2 and TRBJ2-6; no definite D call. The CDR3 totals 17 residues. CDR1 is LGHNA, CDR2 YNFKEQ, per germline. With 0 bases removed from V and 0 bases from J, the gap between germline ends came to 9 bases.

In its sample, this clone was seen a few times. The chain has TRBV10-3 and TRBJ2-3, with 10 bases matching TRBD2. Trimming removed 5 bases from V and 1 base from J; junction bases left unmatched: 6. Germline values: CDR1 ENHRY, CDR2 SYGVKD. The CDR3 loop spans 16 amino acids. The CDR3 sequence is CAISQTSGPGTDTQYF. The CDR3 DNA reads TGTGCCATCAGTCAGACTAGCGGGCCAGGCACAGATACGCAGTATTTT.

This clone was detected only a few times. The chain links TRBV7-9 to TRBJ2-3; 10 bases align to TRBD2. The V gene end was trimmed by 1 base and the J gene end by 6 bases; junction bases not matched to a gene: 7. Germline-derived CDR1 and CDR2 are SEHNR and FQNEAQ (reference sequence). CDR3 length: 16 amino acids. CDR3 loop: CASSLGLAGVVDTQYF. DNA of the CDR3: TGTGCCAGCAGCTTAGGGCTAGCGGGAGTTGTCGATACGCAGTATTTT.

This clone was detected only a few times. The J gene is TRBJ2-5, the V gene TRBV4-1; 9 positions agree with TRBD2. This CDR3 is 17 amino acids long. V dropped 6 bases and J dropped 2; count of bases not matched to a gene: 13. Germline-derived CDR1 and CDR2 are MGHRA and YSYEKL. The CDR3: CASRPGRGGRGQETQYF. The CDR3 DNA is TGCGCCAGCAGGCCCGGGAGGGGCGGGAGGGGGCAAGAGACCCAGTACTTC.

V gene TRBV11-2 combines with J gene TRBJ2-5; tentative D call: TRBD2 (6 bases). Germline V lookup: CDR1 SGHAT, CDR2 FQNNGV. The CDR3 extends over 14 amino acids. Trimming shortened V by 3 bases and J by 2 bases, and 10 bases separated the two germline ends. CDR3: CASSLLGTQETQYF. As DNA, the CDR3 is TGTGCCAGCAGCTTGCTTGGGACTCAAGAGACCCAGTACTTC.

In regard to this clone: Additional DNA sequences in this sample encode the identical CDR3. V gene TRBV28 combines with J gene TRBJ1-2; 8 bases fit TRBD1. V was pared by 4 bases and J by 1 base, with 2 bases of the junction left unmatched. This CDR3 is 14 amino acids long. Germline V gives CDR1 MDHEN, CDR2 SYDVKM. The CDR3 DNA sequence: TGTGCCAGCAGTTCGGACAGGGTTAACTATGGCTACACCTTC. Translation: CASSSDRVNYGYTF.

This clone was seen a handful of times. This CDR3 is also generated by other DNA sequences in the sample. The CDR3 is CASSRTSGSYEQYF. CDR3 DNA sequence: TGTGCCAGCAGCCGGACTAGCGGTTCCTACGAGCAGTACTTC. The chain recombines TRBV14 with TRBJ2-7; 10 bases agree with TRBD2. V dropped 4 bases and J dropped 1; count of bases not matched to a gene: 1. Germline V gene sequence: CDR1 SGHDN, CDR2 FVKESK. The CDR3 is 14 residues long.

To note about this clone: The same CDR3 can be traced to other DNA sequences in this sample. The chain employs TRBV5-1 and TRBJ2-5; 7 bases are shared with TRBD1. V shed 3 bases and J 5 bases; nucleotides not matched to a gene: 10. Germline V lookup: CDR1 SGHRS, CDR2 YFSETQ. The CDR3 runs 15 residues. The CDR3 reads CASSSNRGGEETQYF. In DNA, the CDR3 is TGCGCCAGCAGCTCAAACAGGGGCGGCGAGGAGACCCAGTACTTC.

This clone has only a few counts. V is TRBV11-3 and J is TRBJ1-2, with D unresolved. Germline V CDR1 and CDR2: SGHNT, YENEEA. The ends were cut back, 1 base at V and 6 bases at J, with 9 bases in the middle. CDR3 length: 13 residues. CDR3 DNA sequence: TGTGCCAGCAGCTTAGGGCGGGCCGATGGCTACACCTTC. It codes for CASSLGRADGYTF.

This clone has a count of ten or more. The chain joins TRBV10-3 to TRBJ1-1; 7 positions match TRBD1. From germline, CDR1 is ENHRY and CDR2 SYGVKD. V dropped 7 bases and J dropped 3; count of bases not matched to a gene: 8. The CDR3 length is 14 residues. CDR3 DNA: TGTGCCATCATGCAGGGGGTTGGGTACACTGAAGCTTTCTTT. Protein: CAIMQGVGYTEAFF.

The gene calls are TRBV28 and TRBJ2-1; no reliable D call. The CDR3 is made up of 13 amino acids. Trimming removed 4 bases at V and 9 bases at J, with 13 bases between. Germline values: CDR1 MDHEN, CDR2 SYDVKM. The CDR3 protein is CASSSGPDGEQFF. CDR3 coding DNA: TGTGCCAGCAGTTCCGGGCCAGACGGTGAGCAGTTCTTC.

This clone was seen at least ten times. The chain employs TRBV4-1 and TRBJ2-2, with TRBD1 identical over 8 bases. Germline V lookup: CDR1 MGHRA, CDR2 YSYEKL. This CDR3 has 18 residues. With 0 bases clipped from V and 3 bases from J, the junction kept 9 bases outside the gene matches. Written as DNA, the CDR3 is TGCGCCAGCAGCCAAGAACTAACAGGGGGAGCGGACACCGGGGAGCTGTTTTTT. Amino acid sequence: CASSQELTGGADTGELFF.

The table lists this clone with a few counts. The CDR3, as DNA: TGTGCCAGCAGCGACAGGGGAGGCAATCAGCCCCAGCATTTT. Its protein is CASSDRGGNQPQHF. The gene calls are TRBV7-2 and TRBJ1-5; TRBD1 agrees at 8 bases. The V gene's germline CDR1 is SGHTA and CDR2 FQGNSA. After removal of 5 bases from V and 2 bases from J, the junction contained 2 bases not matched to a gene. This CDR3 comprises 14 residues.

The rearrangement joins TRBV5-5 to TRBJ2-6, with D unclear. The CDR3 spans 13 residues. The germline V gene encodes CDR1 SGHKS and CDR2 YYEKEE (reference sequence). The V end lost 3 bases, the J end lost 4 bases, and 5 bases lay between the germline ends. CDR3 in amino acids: CASSSKGANVLTF. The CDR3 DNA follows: TGTGCCAGCAGCTCTAAAGGGGCCAACGTCCTGACTTTC.

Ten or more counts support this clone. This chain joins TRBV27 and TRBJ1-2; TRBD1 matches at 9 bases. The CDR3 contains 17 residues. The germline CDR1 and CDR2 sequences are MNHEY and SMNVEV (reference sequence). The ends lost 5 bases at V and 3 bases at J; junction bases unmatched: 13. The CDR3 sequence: CASSPPGTGFGYYGYTF. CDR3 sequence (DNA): TGTGCCAGCAGTCCCCCCGGGACAGGGTTCGGGTACTATGGCTACACCTTC.

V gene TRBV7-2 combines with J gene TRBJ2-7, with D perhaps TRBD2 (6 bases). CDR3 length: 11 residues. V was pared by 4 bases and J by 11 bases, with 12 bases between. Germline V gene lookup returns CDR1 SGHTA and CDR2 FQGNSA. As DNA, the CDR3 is TGTGCCAGCAGCTCGGCCAGGGAGGAGTACTTC. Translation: CASSSAREEYF.